Presented here are 17 T cell receptor beta chains from one specimen sequenced in a study of cytomegalovirus exposure and HLA in healthy donors. The PCR used 60 Vbeta and 13 Jbeta primers. The protocol was immunoSEQ multiplex PCR, while the TCRdb copy is restricted to in-frame clones and leaves out a portion. The table shows around 210,000 clones, with around 78% occurring only once. Sequencing input: PBMCs. The origin of the receptors is a boy younger than 18 in good health and CMV-seronegative.

The chain carries TRBV30 and TRBJ1-5; D ambiguous. Germline loops: CDR1 GTSNPN, CDR2 SVGIG (reference sequence). Trimming took 0 bases from V and 11 from J, leaving 14 bases between them. This CDR3 region has 13 residues. For the CDR3, the DNA is TGTGCCTGGAGTGTACTCGGGTACGGGGCCCAGCATTTT. Amino acid sequence: CAWSVLGYGAQHF. Complete variable domain (other parts from reference TRBV30 and TRBJ1-5): SQTIHQWPATLVQPVGSPLSLECTVEGTSNPNLYWYRQAAGRGLQLLFYSVGIGQISSEVPQNLSASRPQDRQFILSSKKLLLSDSGFYLCAWSVLGYGAQHFGDGTRLSIL.

The chain carries TRBV2 and TRBJ1-2; a possible D gene is TRBD1 (6 bases). V dropped 3 bases and J dropped 8 bases, with 16 bases sitting between them. Germline lookup yields CDR1 SNHLY and CDR2 FYNNEI. This CDR3 contains 14 residues. In DNA, the CDR3 is TGTGCCAGCAGTGATAGTACAGGGAGATGGGGCTACACCTTC. It specifies CASSDSTGRWGYTF.

The chain employs TRBV19 and TRBJ1-3; D is ambiguous. The ends were cut back, 5 bases at V and 1 base at J, with 6 bases in the middle. This CDR3 is built from 13 residues. Germline assignment: CDR1 LNHDA and CDR2 SQIVND (reference sequence). CDR3: CASSFISGNTIYF. CDR3 nucleotides: TGTGCCAGTAGTTTTATTTCTGGAAACACCATATATTTT.

The J gene is TRBJ1-1, the V gene TRBV2; D possibly corresponds to TRBD1 (6 bases). CDR1 SNHLY and CDR2 FYNNEI come from the germline V gene. This CDR3 is built from 13 residues. V lost 6 bases and J 4 bases, leaving 12 bases between the germline ends. This CDR3 is CASSAQGSTEAFF. As DNA, the CDR3 is TGTGCCAGCAGCGCACAGGGAAGCACTGAAGCTTTCTTT.

This clone is a singleton in its sample. This chain uses TRBV5-1 with TRBJ2-5; TRBD1 is a possible D gene (5 bases). Trimming took off 7 bases at V and 1 base at J, with 17 bases between the two ends. The CDR3 sequence is 15 residues long. Germline values: CDR1 SGHRS, CDR2 YFSETQ. CDR3 sequence (DNA): TGCGCCAGCTCTAGAGGTCAGGGTAGCCAAGAGACCCAGTACTTC. As protein: CASSRGQGSQETQYF.

J is TRBJ2-1 and V is TRBV5-8; 8 positions agree with TRBD2. In germline, CDR1 is SGHTS, CDR2 YDEGEE. This CDR3 contains 18 residues. Trimming removed 4 bases from V and 3 bases from J; junction bases left unmatched: 15. The chain's CDR3 is CASSRGASGPFNYNEQFF. The CDR3 bases are TGTGCCAGCAGCCGAGGGGCTAGCGGGCCCTTTAACTACAATGAGCAGTTCTTC.

The CDR3 DNA reads as TGTGCCGGAGGGACAGGGGCAGCTGGCTACACCTTC. It specifies CAGGTGAAGYTF. The chain combines TRBV10-3 with TRBJ1-2; TRBD1 matches 10 bases. Germline V gene sequence: CDR1 ENHRY, CDR2 SYGVKD. The CDR3 totals 12 residues. V shed 11 bases and J 7 bases; nucleotides not matched to a gene: 7.

The CDR3 is CASSPSLRALNTEAFF. CDR3 sequence (DNA): TGTGCCAGCTCACCATCTCTTCGCGCGCTGAACACTGAAGCTTTCTTT. The chain couples TRBV18 to TRBJ1-1; no reliable D call. Trimming shortened V by 2 bases and J by 0 bases, and 13 bases separated the two germline ends. The germline V gene encodes CDR1 KGHSH and CDR2 LQKENI. This CDR3 spans 16 amino acids.

The chain employs TRBV7-6 and TRBJ2-5; weak D call: TRBD2 (6 bases). CDR1 is SGHVS, CDR2 FNYEAQ, per germline. Trimming removed 1 base from V and 9 bases from J, with 27 bases in between. CDR3 length: 18 residues. The CDR3 sequence is CASSLVGSGGRTGGPQYF. The CDR3 region has the DNA TGTGCCAGCAGCTTAGTAGGTTCAGGAGGGCGAACCGGAGGGCCCCAGTACTTC.

The CDR3 coding sequence is TGTGCCAGCGGAGCTAACTATGGCTACACCTTC. It translates to CASGANYGYTF. V usage is TRBV30 and J usage is TRBJ1-2, with unresolved D. Trimming shortened V by 8 bases and J by 0 bases, and 7 bases separated the two germline ends. Germline CDR1 reads GTSNPN; CDR2 reads SVGIG (reference sequence). The CDR3 loop spans 11 amino acids.

Here the CDR3 reads CASSIRDPTSYEQYF. CDR3 bases: TGCGCCAGCAGTATACGGGATCCTACTTCCTACGAGCAGTACTTC. V and J are TRBV10-1 and TRBJ2-7; TRBD2 is a possible D gene (5 bases). This CDR3 spans 15 amino acids. V was pared by 5 bases and J by 1 base, with 15 bases between. Germline CDR1 is WNHNN and CDR2 is SYGVQD (reference sequence).

V and J are TRBV27 and TRBJ2-3, with no clear D. In germline, CDR1 is MNHEY, CDR2 SMNVEV (reference sequence). The CDR3 runs 11 residues. V dropped 6 bases and J dropped 2 bases, with 3 bases sitting between them. For the CDR3, the DNA is TGTGCCAGCAGCCTCACAGATACGCAGTATTTT. Protein product: CASSLTDTQYF.

The chain couples TRBV2 to TRBJ2-7; TRBD1 matches 7 bases. The germline CDR1 and CDR2 sequences are SNHLY and FYNNEI. V dropped 6 bases and J dropped 0; count of bases not matched to a gene: 5. There are 14 residues in the CDR3. The CDR3 DNA reads as TGTGCCAGCAGGACCGGGACAGTCTCCTACGAGCAGTACTTC. It translates to CASRTGTVSYEQYF.

V is TRBV5-4 and J is TRBJ2-3; 7 bases align to TRBD2. The trim removed 4 bases at V and 1 base at J, leaving 6 bases unmatched. In germline, CDR1 is SGHNT, CDR2 YYREEE (reference sequence). The CDR3 is 15 residues long. The CDR3 region has the DNA TGTGCCAGCAGCGTGGGGGGAGGGGGCACAGATACGCAGTATTTT. Protein sequence: CASSVGGGGTDTQYF.

The V call is TRBV28, the J call TRBJ2-7; tentatively, D is TRBD2 (5 bases). There are 11 residues in the CDR3. Trimming removed 3 bases at V and 10 bases at J, with 10 bases between. CDR1 is MDHEN and CDR2 is SYDVKM in the germline V gene. The CDR3 sequence is CASSFHRGQYF. In nucleotides, the CDR3 is TGTGCCAGCAGTTTTCATCGGGGTCAGTACTTC.

The chain recombines TRBV2 with TRBJ2-3; 7 nucleotides line up with TRBD1. The germline V gene has CDR1 SNHLY and CDR2 FYNNEI. This CDR3 spans 15 amino acids. V lost 8 bases, J lost 3 bases, and 11 bases stayed unmatched. The CDR3 nucleotides read TGTGCCAGCGGGAGTCAACAGGGGACGACAGATACGCAGTATTTT. Its protein product is CASGSQQGTTDTQYF.

This rearrangement joins TRBV30 to TRBJ1-4; D perhaps matches TRBD1 (6 bases). Germline values: CDR1 GTSNPN, CDR2 SVGIG (reference sequence). Trimming took 0 bases from V and 8 from J, leaving 16 bases between them. CDR3 length: 15 residues. The CDR3 DNA reads as TGTGCCTGGAGTGTACCCAGGGGCCGAAGGGAAAAACTGTTTTTT. Its translation is CAWSVPRGRREKLFF.